This T cell receptor (beta chain) was observed in a study of vaccination and CD4 T cells after COVID-19. About the study: After vaccination, a few convalescent patients were sampled at day 14 and at days 161 to 241.

Study-wide findings and caveats: Within the convalescent patients, a median approximately 87% of the SARS-CoV-2-reactive clones were ones that appeared only post-vaccination.

Time point described: late sampling 161 to 241 days after vaccination in a few convalescent patients. Treatment defined: approximately nine-day PBMC culture with coronavirus spike peptide pools or control peptides (ViraFEST assay). This CDR3 is built from 14 residues. This clonotype occurred a few times. Its matching antigen is unknown. Cultured CD4+ T-cell DNA underwent Oncomine TCR Beta short-read sequencing. TCRdb redid the calling of the PCR reads with MiXCR, one entry per CDR3 protein. The sample includes tens of thousands of distinct CDR3 sequences, 41% of them seen just once. The sequence was obtained from a human donor who had recovered from COVID-19. The input for sequencing was CD4+ T cells from blood, cultured in vitro, taken about 7 months after SARS-CoV-2 vaccination. This sequence joins TRBV21-1 and TRBJ2-5; the table calls TRBD2, which could not be checked here. TRBV21-1 is deemed a pseudogene. The CDR3, as DNA: TGTGCCAGCAGCAAAGCGGGAGGGCAAGAGACCCAGTACTTC. Encoded protein: CASSKAGGQETQYF.